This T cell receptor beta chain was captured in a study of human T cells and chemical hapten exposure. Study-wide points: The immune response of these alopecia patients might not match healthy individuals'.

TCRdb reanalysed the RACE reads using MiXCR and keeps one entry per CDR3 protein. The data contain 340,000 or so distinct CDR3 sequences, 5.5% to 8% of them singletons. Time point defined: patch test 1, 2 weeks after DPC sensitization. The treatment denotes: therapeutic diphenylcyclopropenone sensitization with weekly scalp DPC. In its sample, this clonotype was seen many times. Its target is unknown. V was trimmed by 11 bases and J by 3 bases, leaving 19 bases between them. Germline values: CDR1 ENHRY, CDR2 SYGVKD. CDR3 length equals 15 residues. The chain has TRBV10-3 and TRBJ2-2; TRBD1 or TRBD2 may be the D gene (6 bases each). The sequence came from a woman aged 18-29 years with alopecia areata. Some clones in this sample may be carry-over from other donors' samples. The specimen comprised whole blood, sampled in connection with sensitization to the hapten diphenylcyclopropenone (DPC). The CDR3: CASRPGGKDTGELFF. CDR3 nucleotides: TGTGCCTCGAGACCCGGGGGCAAGGACACCGGGGAGCTGTTTTTT.